These 10 T cell receptor beta chains were all obtained from the same sample, sequenced in a study of early T cells in non-severe SARS-CoV-2 infection. MiXCR, run by TCRdb on the 5' RACE reads, gives a single entry per CDR3 protein. Of roughly 70,000 distinct CDR3 sequences in the sample, 20% to 25% were seen once. This sample comprised whole blood, obtained at baseline. The receptor source for this set is an adult who was a healthcare worker with PCR-confirmed SARS-CoV-2 infection or an uninfected control (not recorded which).

The V gene is TRBV10-1, the J gene TRBJ2-1; TRBD2 might be the D (5 bases). Trimming cost V 6 bases and J 8 bases, with 11 bases left between them. This CDR3 contains 12 residues. The germline V gene has CDR1 WNHNN and CDR2 SYGVQD (reference sequence). The CDR3 loop reads CASSGMNDEQFF. DNA for the CDR3: TGCGCCAGCAGCGGGATGAACGATGAGCAGTTCTTC.

This rearrangement joins TRBV21-1 to TRBJ2-7; TRBD2 reflects the table's D call only, with no check against the DNA. TRBV21-1 is recorded as a pseudogene. The CDR3 sequence is 14 residues long. CDR3 sequence: CASQSPTTSYEQYF. CDR3 coding DNA: TGTGCCAGCCAAAGCCCGACTACCTCCTACGAGCAGTACTTC.

The chain is built from TRBV11-2 and TRBJ2-3; the D is unclear. Per germline, CDR1 SGHAT and CDR2 FQNNGV. The CDR3 extends over 15 amino acids. The V gene lost 6 bases and the J gene lost 0 bases, with 13 bases spanning the gap. For the CDR3, the DNA is TGTGCCAGCAGATTAACTGGAACTAGCACAGATACGCAGTATTTT. This codes for CASRLTGTSTDTQYF.

This clonotype appeared once. V gene TRBV6-1 combines with J gene TRBJ2-5; possibly TRBD2 for D (6 bases). The CDR3 is made up of 13 amino acids. With 3 bases removed from V and 10 bases from J, the gap between germline ends came to 15 bases. Germline V gives CDR1 MNHNS, CDR2 SASEGT. The CDR3 reads CASSEMGGSLQYF. The CDR3 coding sequence is TGTGCCAGCAGTGAGATGGGAGGAAGCCTCCAGTACTTC.

For the CDR3, the DNA is TGTGCCAGCTCACCAGGACAGCCCATACAAGAGACCCAGTACTTC. Protein sequence: CASSPGQPIQETQYF. The chain uses TRBV18 and TRBJ2-5, with a possible D match to TRBD1 (6 bases). Trimming shortened V by 2 bases and J by 2 bases, and 12 bases separated the two germline ends. The CDR3 sequence is 15 residues long. Looked up from germline, CDR1 is KGHSH and CDR2 is LQKENI.

V usage is TRBV20-1 and J usage is TRBJ1-4; the match to TRBD1 covers 7 bases. Unmatched junction bases numbered 8, after V lost 0 bases and J lost 10 bases. Germline CDR1 DFQATT, CDR2 SNEGSKA (reference sequence). The CDR3 has 14 amino acids. CDR3 sequence reads: CSAREARDSRKLFF. CDR3 coding DNA: TGCAGTGCTAGAGAAGCCCGGGACAGCAGAAAACTGTTTTTT.

This clonotype was counted only a few times. The rearrangement joins TRBV19 to TRBJ1-5, with D possibly being TRBD1 (5 bases). Deletions cut 10 bases from V and 4 bases from J, with 17 bases between. Germline values: CDR1 LNHDA, CDR2 SQIVND (reference sequence). This CDR3 contains 14 residues. Here the CDR3 DNA reads TGTGCCACCAAATACGGGACCTCGAATCAGCCCCAGCATTTT. As protein: CATKYGTSNQPQHF.

This chain connects TRBV30 to TRBJ2-7; D may match TRBD1 or TRBD2 (5 bases each). Trimming stripped 2 bases from V and 2 bases from J, with 16 bases between. CDR3 length equals 15 residues. CDR1 and CDR2 (germline): GTSNPN, SVGIG (reference sequence). CDR3 nucleotide sequence: TGTGCCTGGAGTACTCCCCGTCTGGGACCCTACGAGCAGTACTTC. The encoded protein is CAWSTPRLGPYEQYF.

The genes are TRBV7-3 and TRBJ2-2; TRBD1 is a possible D gene (5 bases). Trimming removed 5 bases from V and 0 bases from J, with 7 bases in between. This CDR3 contains 14 residues. From germline, CDR1 is SGHTA and CDR2 FQGTGA. CDR3 residues: CASSQTANTGELFF. In nucleotides, the CDR3 is TGTGCCAGCAGCCAGACAGCGAACACCGGGGAGCTGTTTTTT. The whole variable domain, remainder taken from reference TRBV7-3 and TRBJ2-2, is GAGVSQTPSNKVTEKGKYVELRCDPISGHTALYWYRQSLGQGPEFLIYFQGTGAADDSGLPNDRFFAVRPEGSVSTLKIQRTERGDSAVYLCASSQTANTGELFFGEGSRLTVL.

This clonotype has more than one count but fewer than ten. The rearrangement uses TRBV4-2 and TRBJ2-7, with D possibly being TRBD1 or TRBD2 (5 bases each). V dropped 3 bases and J dropped 0 bases, with 18 bases sitting between them. The V gene's germline CDR1 is LGHNA and CDR2 YNFKEQ. This CDR3 has 17 amino acids. CDR3 DNA: TGTGCCAGCAGCCACCACGGCAAGGGGACCCCCTCCTACGAGCAGTACTTC. Its translation is CASSHHGKGTPSYEQYF.